The 12 T cell receptor beta chains in this list originate from one sample, sequenced in a study of T-cell memory formation after mild COVID-19. Via MiXCR, TCRdb re-called the 5' RACE reads, giving one row per CDR3 protein. This repertoire shows a few hundred thousand distinct CDR3 sequences, 13% to 15% found once; its top ten account for approximately 22%. The sequenced sample was PBMCs or a T cell subset sorted from them (not recorded which). These receptors were obtained from a man aged 18 to 30 who had mild COVID-19 (a few samples of this study predate the infection). Cell type and time point are not known.

This clonotype appeared a few times. V usage is TRBV5-1 and J usage is TRBJ2-6, with D maybe TRBD1 (5 bases). The ends were cut back, 0 bases at V and 1 base at J, with 11 bases in the middle. The CDR3 contains 17 residues. Germline CDR1 reads SGHRS; CDR2 reads YFSETQ. CDR3 residues: CASSLALTGSGANVLTF. CDR3 nucleotides: TGCGCCAGCAGCTTGGCGTTAACAGGTTCTGGGGCCAACGTCCTGACTTTC.

This clonotype was counted only a few times. This CDR3 is CAISAGQGTDEQYF. CDR3 nucleotide sequence: TGTGCCATCAGTGCGGGACAGGGGACGGACGAGCAGTACTTC. The chain couples TRBV10-3 to TRBJ2-7; 10 bases agree with TRBD1. Trimming cost V 4 bases and J 5 bases; bases outside gene matches: 5. Germline V gives CDR1 ENHRY, CDR2 SYGVKD. The CDR3 consists of 14 residues.

This clonotype was seen more than once but under ten times. Written as DNA, the CDR3 is TGCGCCAGCAGCTCGATATACTCGAACACCGGGGAGCTGTTTTTT. Translation gives CASSSIYSNTGELFF. The chain uses TRBV5-1 and TRBJ2-2; D unclear. Germline CDR1 and CDR2: SGHRS and YFSETQ. Between the trimmed V and J ends, which lost 3 bases and 0 bases, there was a span of 9 bases. The CDR3 sequence is 15 residues long.

This clonotype was seen more than once but under ten times. The CDR3 nucleotides read TGTGCCAGCAGTGAAGAGGGAACGCGCCATGAGCAGTTCTTC. Amino acids: CASSEEGTRHEQFF. The chain combines TRBV25-1 with TRBJ2-1; D is possibly TRBD2 (5 bases). Trimming stripped 2 bases from V and 8 bases from J, with 13 bases between. The CDR3 extends over 14 amino acids. From germline, CDR1 is MGHDK and CDR2 SYGVNS.

The CDR3 loop is CASSPAGMSNYGYTF. DNA of the CDR3: TGTGCCAGCAGCCCCGCCGGGATGTCTAACTATGGCTACACCTTC. V gene TRBV13 combines with J gene TRBJ1-2; D remains ambiguous. This CDR3 spans 15 amino acids. V lost 5 bases to trimming and J lost 0 bases, with 13 bases between them. Germline V CDR1 and CDR2: PRHDT, FYEKMQ (reference sequence).

This clonotype was detected only a few times. The chain couples TRBV6-2 or TRBV6-3 to TRBJ2-7; a possible D gene is TRBD2 (5 bases). Trimming cost V 2 bases and J 2 bases, with 19 bases left between them. The CDR3 totals 17 residues. Germline loops: CDR1 MNHEY, CDR2 SVGEGT. The CDR3 loop reads CASSYRARAVSAYEQYF. DNA of the CDR3: TGTGCCAGCAGTTACCGGGCGAGAGCGGTAAGCGCCTACGAGCAGTACTTC.

At least ten counts were recorded for this clonotype. The chain carries TRBV28 and TRBJ2-1; D gene unclear. Germline assignment: CDR1 MDHEN and CDR2 SYDVKM. V shed 1 base and J shed 0 bases, with 10 bases lying between them. CDR3 length: 16 amino acids. Here the CDR3 reads CASSLSGPSSYNEQFF. In DNA form, the CDR3 reads TGTGCCAGCAGTTTATCCGGACCAAGCTCCTACAATGAGCAGTTCTTC.

This chain connects TRBV19 to TRBJ2-1, with TRBD1 matching over 9 bases. There are 14 residues in the CDR3. The ends lost 3 bases at V and 5 bases at J; junction bases unmatched: 2. In germline, CDR1 is LNHDA, CDR2 SQIVND (reference sequence). Written as DNA, the CDR3 is TGTGCCAGTAGTATCAGGACAGGGGACAATGAGCAGTTCTTC. The encoded protein is CASSIRTGDNEQFF.

The genes are TRBV6-6 and TRBJ1-2; possible D gene TRBD1, 5 bases. Germline lookup yields CDR1 MNHNY and CDR2 SVGAGI (reference sequence). V was pared by 3 bases and J by 4 bases, with 18 bases between. This CDR3 comprises 16 residues. The CDR3 DNA is TGTGCCAGCAGTTATGTAACCGACGGGACTTTCTATGGCTACACCTTC. The encoded protein is CASSYVTDGTFYGYTF.

V gene TRBV28 combines with J gene TRBJ2-7; TRBD1 matches 8 bases. Germline V CDR1 and CDR2: MDHEN, SYDVKM. CDR3 length: 13 amino acids. The J segment lost 4 bases and the V segment lost 4 bases, leaving 3 bases of the junction unmatched. The CDR3, as DNA: TGTGCCAGCAGTTGGGACAGGAGGTACGAGCAGTACTTC. It encodes CASSWDRRYEQYF.

The chain combines TRBV20-1 with TRBJ1-5; the D gene is possibly TRBD1 (5 bases). Trimming took 1 base from V and 12 from J, leaving 16 bases between them. The CDR3 runs to 13 residues. In germline, CDR1 is DFQATT, CDR2 SNEGSKA (reference sequence). The CDR3 bases are TGCAGTGCTAGAGCGGGGACCGCCGAATTCCAGCATTTT. As protein: CSARAGTAEFQHF.

This clonotype was detected a few times. The chain links TRBV7-6 to TRBJ1-3; D uncertain. CDR1 and CDR2 (germline): SGHVS, FNYEAQ. The CDR3 covers 14 residues. Trimming left V 3 bases short and J 4 bases short, with 10 bases between. CDR3 protein: CASSFAGRGNTIYF. The CDR3 nucleotides are TGTGCCAGCAGCTTCGCGGGGAGGGGAAACACCATATATTTT. Complete variable domain (other parts from reference TRBV7-6 and TRBJ1-3): GAGVSQSPRYKVTKRGQDVALRCDPISGHVSLYWYRQALGQGPEFLTYFNYEAQQDKSGLPNDRFSAERPEGSISTLTIQRTEQRDSAMYRCASSFAGRGNTIYFGEGSWLTVV.